This TCR beta chain was recovered during a study of blood T cells in healthy people across ages. A second about 7 to 12 cycle PCR used barcoded and J-beta primers. One entry per CDR3 protein results from TCRdb running MiXCR on the 5' RACE reads. Of some 760,000 distinct CDR3 sequences in the sample, around 25% were seen once. This sample also belongs to another study, concerning T cells of mothers and their children.

The specimen was blood. The source is a boy aged 5-17 years in good health.

The CDR3 protein is CASSLRHKPNTGELFF. The CDR3 bases are TGTGCCAGCAGCTTACGGCATAAACCGAACACCGGGGAGCTGTTTTTT. The rearrangement links TRBV7-2 to TRBJ2-2; D is ambiguous. The CDR3 sequence is 16 residues long. The germline CDR1 and CDR2 sequences are SGHTA and FQGNSA. Trimming cost V 2 bases and J 0 bases, with 10 bases left between them.